What follows are 2 T cell receptor beta chains derived from one specimen sequenced in a study of beta chain features in type 1 diabetes. Expressed TCRB transcripts were sequenced because the isolated RNA had all been reverse transcribed beforehand. Clones were sequenced by immunoSEQ multiplex PCR, and TCRdb holds only the in-frame ones, with some missing. The data show some 360,000 clones, with about 20% seen just once and 0.035% to 0.055% held by the top ten. Sequenced: naive CD4+ T cells from blood. Every receptor here comes from a woman aged 18-35 years in good health.

This clone turned up a few times. The chain recombines TRBV29-1 with TRBJ2-7, with a tentative D call TRBD1 (6 bases). CDR3 size: 12 residues. The germline V gene has CDR1 SQVTM and CDR2 ANQGSEA. The germline V and J ends were trimmed by 3 bases and 3 bases, with 9 bases remaining between them. Written as DNA, the CDR3 is TGCAGCGTTGACAGGGGCGGCTACGAGCAGTACTTC. Residues: CSVDRGGYEQYF.

This clone has only a few counts. The V and J genes are TRBV19 and TRBJ2-3; D is unclear. The CDR3 extends over 15 amino acids. The germline V gene encodes CDR1 LNHDA and CDR2 SQIVND (reference sequence). Trimming took 3 bases from V and 2 from J, leaving 12 bases between them. The CDR3, as DNA: TGTGCCAGTAGTATTGCGGCCATAGTCACAGATACGCAGTATTTT. Translation gives CASSIAAIVTDTQYF.